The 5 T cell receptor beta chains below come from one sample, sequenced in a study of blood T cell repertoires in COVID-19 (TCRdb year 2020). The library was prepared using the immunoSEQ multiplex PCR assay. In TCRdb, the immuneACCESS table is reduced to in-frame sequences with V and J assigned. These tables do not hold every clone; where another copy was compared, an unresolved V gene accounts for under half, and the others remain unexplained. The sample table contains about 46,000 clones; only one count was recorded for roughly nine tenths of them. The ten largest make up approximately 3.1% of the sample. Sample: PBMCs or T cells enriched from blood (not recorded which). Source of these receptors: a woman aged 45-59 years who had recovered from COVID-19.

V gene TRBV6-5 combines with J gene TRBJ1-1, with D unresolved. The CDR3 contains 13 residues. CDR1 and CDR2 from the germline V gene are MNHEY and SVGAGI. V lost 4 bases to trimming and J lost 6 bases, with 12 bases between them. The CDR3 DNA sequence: TGTGCCAGCAGTTCCGAGGCGGGATCTGAAGCTTTCTTT. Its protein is CASSSEAGSEAFF.

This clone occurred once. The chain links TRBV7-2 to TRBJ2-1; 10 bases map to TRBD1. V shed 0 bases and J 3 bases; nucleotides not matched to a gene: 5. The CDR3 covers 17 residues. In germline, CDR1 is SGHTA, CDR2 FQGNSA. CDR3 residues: CASSLAGTGVDYNEQFF. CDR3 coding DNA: TGTGCCAGCAGCTTAGCGGGGACAGGGGTTGACTACAATGAGCAGTTCTTC.

This CDR3 is CASSPSGDSNQPQHF. CDR3 nucleotides: TGTGCCAGTAGTCCATCAGGTGATAGCAATCAGCCCCAGCATTTT. V and J are TRBV19 and TRBJ1-5; no reliable D call. CDR1 and CDR2 from the germline V gene are LNHDA and SQIVND (reference sequence). V was clipped by 5 bases and J by 0 bases, with 11 bases between them. The CDR3 runs to 15 residues.

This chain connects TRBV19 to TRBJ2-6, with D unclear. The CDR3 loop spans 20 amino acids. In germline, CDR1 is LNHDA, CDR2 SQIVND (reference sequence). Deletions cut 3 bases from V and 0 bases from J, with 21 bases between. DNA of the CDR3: TGTGCCAGTAGTATTTACGCGGCAATTGGATACGGCTCTGGGGCCAACGTCCTGACTTTC. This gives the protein CASSIYAAIGYGSGANVLTF.

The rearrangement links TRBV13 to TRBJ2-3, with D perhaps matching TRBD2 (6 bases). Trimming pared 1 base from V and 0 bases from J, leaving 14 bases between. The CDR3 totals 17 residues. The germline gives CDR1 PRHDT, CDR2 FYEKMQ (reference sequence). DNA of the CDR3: TGTGCCAGCAGCTTAGAAGGTTTGGCGGGGAGCACAGATACGCAGTATTTT. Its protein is CASSLEGLAGSTDTQYF.